The next 4 T cell receptor beta chains were all read from a single sample in a study of blood T cell repertoires in COVID-19. This table comes from immunoSEQ multiplex PCR, and its TCRdb copy is limited to in-frame clones, with some not included. The top ten clones hold around 4.9% of a sample with under 200,000 clones, 85% of them seen once. The sample was peripheral blood. The source is a woman of 80 years or more with acute or convalescent COVID-19.

Notes on this clone: Additional DNA sequences in this sample encode the identical CDR3. The rearrangement joins TRBV18 to TRBJ2-2, with 8 bases identical to TRBD1. Trimming removed 4 bases from V and 4 bases from J; junction bases left unmatched: 5. This CDR3 region has 15 residues. Germline CDR1 KGHSH, CDR2 LQKENI. CDR3 residues: CASSLGQGGTGELFF. The CDR3 coding sequence is TGTGCCAGCTCACTAGGACAGGGAGGCACCGGGGAGCTGTTTTTT.

The V gene is TRBV18, the J gene TRBJ2-7; 7 positions agree with TRBD1. The CDR3 covers 16 residues. With V trimmed by 6 bases and J by 2 bases, 13 bases remained unmatched. The germline CDR1 and CDR2 sequences are KGHSH and LQKENI. CDR3 nucleotides: TGTGCCAGCTCCCCTTTGAGGGGGACAGATGCCTACGAGCAGTACTTC. Translating gives CASSPLRGTDAYEQYF.

The V and J genes are TRBV6-2 or TRBV6-3 and TRBJ2-1; tentatively, D is TRBD2 (6 bases). There are 17 residues in the CDR3. Trimming took off 4 bases at V and 5 bases at J, with 21 bases between the two ends. Germline CDR1 MNHEY, CDR2 SVGEGT. The CDR3, as DNA: TGTGCCAGCAGTTCCAACCCCCCGCTAGCGATGGACAATGAGCAGTTCTTC. This sequence encodes CASSSNPPLAMDNEQFF.

The chain has TRBV2 and TRBJ2-7; 7 bases line up with TRBD1. CDR3 length: 15 amino acids. V shed 1 base, J shed 5 bases, and the junction held 8 bases outside the gene matches. CDR1 is SNHLY, CDR2 FYNNEI, per germline. The CDR3 region is CASSEEGTASHEQYF. The CDR3 DNA is TGTGCCAGCAGTGAAGAAGGGACAGCATCCCACGAGCAGTACTTC.